This T cell receptor (beta chain) was sequenced for a study of vaccination effects on CD4 cells after COVID-19. Study results and limitations: Marked clonal contraction of both clone types appeared late after vaccination.

With respect to this clone: Its antigen is still unknown.

CDR1 is KGHDR and CDR2 is SFDVKD in the germline V gene. The CDR3 has 16 residues. Trimming pared 12 bases from V and 1 base from J, leaving 24 bases between. Sequencing was performed with immunoSEQ multiplex PCR; in TCRdb, only in-frame clones are kept and a portion is missing. The repertoire includes about 61,000 clones, more than 80% of them detected once, and about 2.4% sits in the top ten. ViraFEST used viral peptide pools to expand antigen-specific CD4+ T cells before sequencing. After more than 9 days in culture, the CD4+ T cells were isolated. For each well, 1.9 million or so PBMC were cultured with 10 IU/ml IL-2 and roughly 10 ug/ml peptides. IL-2 medium took the place of half the medium on both days 3 and 7.

This sequence originates from a human donor who received a COVID-19 vaccine. This chain connects TRBV24-1 to TRBJ2-7, with a tentative D call TRBD1 (6 bases). The source was CD4+ T cells from PBMCs cultured with HCoV-229E spike peptides, collected before COVID-19 vaccination. The CDR3 sequence: CALPKQGPRISYEQYV. In DNA, the CDR3 is TGTGCCCTTCCTAAACAGGGTCCTAGGATTTCCTACGAGCAGTACGTC.